Below, 21 T cell receptor beta chains from the same sample are listed, as sequenced in a study of early stage breast cancer tumors (dated by TCRdb to about 2017). The library was made by the immunoSEQ multiplex PCR assay. TCRdb took this table from immuneACCESS and kept in-frame rearrangements with V and J called. Such tables lack part of the clones; where checked against another copy, unresolved V genes explain under half of the gap, and the rest is unexplained. Here the sample has under 45,000 clones; 70% to 80% occur a single time. 6.8% of the sample belongs to the ten largest clones. Sequencing was done on a sample of blood. Receptor source: a person between 55 and 69 years old with breast cancer.

The gene calls are TRBV18 and TRBJ2-1; tentative D call: TRBD1 (5 bases). This CDR3 spans 14 amino acids. The germline gives CDR1 KGHSH, CDR2 LQKENI. V gave up 2 bases and J gave up 7 bases, with 12 bases separating them. DNA of the CDR3: TGTGCCAGCTCACCAGGGGCTAGGGAAAATGAGCAGTTCTTC. Its translation is CASSPGARENEQFF.

In the case of this clone: One junction end disagrees with the germline gene, perhaps due to a read error. The chain recombines TRBV2 with TRBJ2-7; 11 bases match TRBD1. The germline V gene has CDR1 SNHLY and CDR2 FYNNEI. CDR3 length: 15 amino acids. In DNA, the CDR3 is TGTGCCAGCAGTGAAGCCAATAGCGGGACAGGGGGGAAGAACTTC. This gives the protein CASSEANSGTGGKNF.

The CDR3, as DNA: TGTGCCAACTCTGGATGGGTTACAGATACGCAGTATTTT. Translation gives CANSGWVTDTQYF. The chain combines TRBV2 with TRBJ2-3; D is uncertain. The ends were cut back, 10 bases at V and 3 bases at J, with 14 bases in the middle. The length of the CDR3 is 13 residues. The germline V gene has CDR1 SNHLY and CDR2 FYNNEI.

This chain joins TRBV9 and TRBJ2-3; D might be TRBD1 or TRBD2, each matching 5 bases. Germline V gene data show CDR1 as SGDLS and CDR2 as YYNGEE. CDR3 length equals 12 residues. V was clipped by 3 bases and J by 5 bases, with 7 bases between them. CDR3 loop: CASSGGLDTQYF. CDR3 coding DNA: TGTGCCAGCAGCGGGGGGTTAGATACGCAGTATTTT.

This chain links TRBV7-2 with TRBJ2-7, with D unclear. This CDR3 is 14 amino acids long. Looked up from germline, CDR1 is SGHTA and CDR2 is FQGNSA. The ends were cut back, 2 bases at V and 2 bases at J, with 10 bases in the middle. The CDR3 DNA sequence: TGTGCCAGCAGCTTAAATCCAGGAACCTACGAGCAGTACTTC. Residues: CASSLNPGTYEQYF.

This clone has more than one count but fewer than ten. The chain links TRBV13 to TRBJ2-3, with 7 bases lining up with TRBD2. This CDR3 comprises 15 residues. Germline lookup yields CDR1 PRHDT and CDR2 FYEKMQ (reference sequence). V was pared by 5 bases and J by 5 bases, with 10 bases of the junction left unmatched. The CDR3 protein is CASSPEAGEEDTQYF. The CDR3 DNA is TGTGCCAGCAGCCCAGAGGCGGGGGAGGAAGATACGCAGTATTTT.

The chain combines TRBV18 with TRBJ2-1, with 13 bases fitting TRBD2. Germline V gene sequence: CDR1 KGHSH, CDR2 LQKENI. With 0 bases clipped from V and 6 bases from J, the junction kept 2 bases outside the gene matches. This CDR3 comprises 16 residues. The CDR3 spells CASSPPGLAGFNEQFF. CDR3 coding DNA: TGTGCCAGCTCACCACCGGGACTAGCGGGATTCAATGAGCAGTTCTTC.

The V call is TRBV19, the J call TRBJ2-1, with TRBD1 matching over 11 bases. J lost 0 bases, V lost 3 bases, and 4 bases had no gene match. The CDR3 is 17 amino acids. Germline V gives CDR1 LNHDA, CDR2 SQIVND (reference sequence). CDR3 amino acids: CASSIGTGGTSYNEQFF. For the CDR3, the DNA is TGTGCCAGTAGTATCGGGACAGGGGGGACCTCCTACAATGAGCAGTTCTTC.

The rearrangement uses TRBV18 and TRBJ1-1; 7 positions match TRBD1. J gave up 4 bases and V 1 base, and 3 bases lay outside the gene matches. CDR3 length: 14 residues. Germline V gene lookup returns CDR1 KGHSH and CDR2 LQKENI. For the CDR3, the DNA is TGTGCCAGCTCACCACAGGGGGCAAGCACTGAAGCTTTCTTT. Translated: CASSPQGASTEAFF.

The chain uses TRBV19 and TRBJ2-1; 9 nucleotides agree with TRBD2. This CDR3 spans 15 amino acids. V was clipped by 6 bases and J by 4 bases; unmatched bases: 7. Germline CDR1 is LNHDA and CDR2 is SQIVND (reference sequence). For the CDR3, the DNA is TGTGCCAGTAGGGCCCAAGCGGGAGGTTACAATGAGCAGTTCTTC. It codes for CASRAQAGGYNEQFF.

The CDR3 DNA sequence: TGTGCCAGCAGTCCCCGGTGGGGATCTAATGAAAAACTGTTTTTT. This encodes CASSPRWGSNEKLFF. This chain uses TRBV27 with TRBJ1-4; D is undetermined. The V end lost 5 bases, the J end lost 3 bases, and 13 bases lay between the germline ends. Looked up from germline, CDR1 is MNHEY and CDR2 is SMNVEV (reference sequence). CDR3 length: 15 residues.

The chain links TRBV7-8 to TRBJ2-1; perhaps TRBD1 as D (7 bases). Germline CDR1 SGHVS, CDR2 FQNEAQ. Trimming pared 1 base from V and 9 bases from J, leaving 13 bases between. The CDR3 extends over 14 amino acids. The CDR3 sequence is CASSLGRQGGEQFF. The DNA for the CDR3 is TGTGCCAGCAGCTTAGGTCGGCAGGGGGGTGAGCAGTTCTTC.

V gene TRBV18 combines with J gene TRBJ1-3, with D possibly TRBD1 on 5 matching bases. The V end was cut by 2 bases, the J end by 0 bases, with 8 bases between. CDR1 is KGHSH and CDR2 is LQKENI in the germline V gene. This CDR3 is built from 15 residues. This CDR3 reads CASSPVTVSGNTIYF. For the CDR3, the DNA is TGTGCCAGCTCACCAGTGACAGTCTCTGGAAACACCATATATTTT.

The chain uses TRBV2 and TRBJ1-5; TRBD1 might be the D (6 bases). The CDR3 loop spans 14 amino acids. Trimming removed 6 bases from V and 1 base from J, with 10 bases in between. The V gene's germline CDR1 is SNHLY and CDR2 FYNNEI. CDR3 nucleotide sequence: TGTGCCAGCAGCGCGACAGGAAGCAATCAGCCCCAGCATTTT. Translating gives CASSATGSNQPQHF.

This chain links TRBV28 with TRBJ1-5; D may be TRBD1 (6 bases). Trimming left V 6 bases short and J 0 bases short, with 12 bases between. This CDR3 contains 15 residues. Germline loops: CDR1 MDHEN, CDR2 SYDVKM. CDR3 nucleotide sequence: TGTGCCAGCAGCAATCAGGGGTTTAGCAATCAGCCCCAGCATTTT. It codes for CASSNQGFSNQPQHF.

As DNA, the CDR3 is TGCGCCAGCAGCTTGGGGCCAGCCAATGAGCAGTTCTTC. Protein: CASSLGPANEQFF. The chain carries TRBV5-1 and TRBJ2-1; D gene ambiguous. V lost 0 bases to trimming and J lost 6 bases, with 7 bases between them. Germline-derived CDR1 and CDR2 are SGHRS and YFSETQ. This CDR3 spans 13 amino acids.

The chain employs TRBV11-2 and TRBJ1-1, with TRBD1 identical over 11 bases. The junction had 16 bases not matched to a gene; V was cut back by 6 bases and J by 7 bases. This CDR3 contains 17 residues. From germline, CDR1 is SGHAT and CDR2 FQNNGV. The CDR3 bases are TGTGCCAGCAGTGGAGCGGGACAGGGGGTTCCGGGCAGTGAAGCTTTCTTT. This sequence encodes CASSGAGQGVPGSEAFF.

V gene TRBV7-9 combines with J gene TRBJ2-2, with D unclear. V shed 3 bases and J shed 4 bases, with 9 bases lying between them. CDR1 SEHNR and CDR2 FQNEAQ come from the germline V gene (reference sequence). The CDR3 runs 14 residues. CDR3 bases: TGTGCCAGCAGCTTTAGGGTCAGCACCGGGGAGCTGTTTTTT. This codes for CASSFRVSTGELFF. Filled out from reference TRBV7-9 and TRBJ2-2, the complete variable domain reads DTGVSQNPRHKITKRGQNVTFRCDPISEHNRLYWYRQTLGQGPEFLTYFQNEAQLEKSRLLSDRFSAERPKGSFSTLEIQRTEQGDSAMYLCASSFRVSTGELFFGEGSRLTVL.

This chain joins TRBV10-3 and TRBJ2-7; the D gene is possibly TRBD1 (7 bases). Germline assignment: CDR1 ENHRY and CDR2 SYGVKD. The CDR3 contains 16 residues. The ends were cut back, 5 bases at V and 1 base at J, with 18 bases in the middle. The CDR3 loop reads CAISQGGQGGSYEQYF. Here the CDR3 DNA reads TGTGCCATCAGTCAGGGGGGCCAGGGGGGATCCTACGAGCAGTACTTC.

This chain links TRBV7-9 with TRBJ1-4; perhaps TRBD1 as D (6 bases). Germline CDR1 and CDR2: SEHNR and FQNEAQ (reference sequence). This CDR3 is built from 13 residues. Trimming removed 5 bases from V and 16 bases from J, with 20 bases in between. In nucleotides, the CDR3 is TGTGCCAGCAGCGAAGGACCTGGACAGAGTCCGTTTTTT. Translating gives CASSEGPGQSPFF.

V and J are TRBV6-1 and TRBJ1-5, with D perhaps TRBD1 (5 bases). This CDR3 has 15 residues. Looked up from germline, CDR1 is MNHNS and CDR2 is SASEGT. V lost 5 bases, J lost 0 bases, and 11 bases lay in between. DNA of the CDR3: TGTGCCAGCAGTCCCGAGGGGTATAGCAATCAGCCCCAGCATTTT. This gives the protein CASSPEGYSNQPQHF.